Listed here are 20 T cell receptor beta chains from one sample, sequenced in a study of human T cells and chemical hapten exposure. Regarding time point: patch test 2, 6 weeks after DPC sensitization. Treatment here: therapeutic diphenylcyclopropenone sensitization with weekly scalp DPC. TCRdb reprocessed the RACE reads with MiXCR, giving one entry per CDR3 protein. The sample has more than 90,000 distinct CDR3 sequences; more than 9.5% are singletons. Sequenced here: whole blood, sampled in connection with sensitization to the hapten diphenylcyclopropenone (DPC). Receptors were obtained from a woman aged 40 to 50 with alopecia areata. Some clones in this sample may be carry-over from other donors' samples.

This chain connects TRBV3-2 to TRBJ2-1; the table names TRBD2, a call not compared with the DNA. TRBV3-2 is a pseudogene locus. The length of the CDR3 is 15 residues. The CDR3 protein is CASSLIGPGHNEQFF. The CDR3 DNA is TGTGCCAGCAGCCTCATAGGCCCTGGCCACAATGAGCAGTTCTTC.

This clonotype was seen ten or more times. The genes are TRBV29-1 and TRBJ2-5; TRBD1 aligns across 7 bases. This CDR3 is built from 12 residues. The germline gives CDR1 SQVTM, CDR2 ANQGSEA. Trimming took 6 bases from V and 5 from J; bases not matched to a gene: 6. The CDR3 loop is CSVVDRAETQYF. CDR3 DNA: TGCAGCGTGGTAGACAGGGCCGAGACCCAGTACTTC.

The table lists this clonotype with many counts. The CDR3 bases are TGTGCCAGCAGTGAAGACAGAACAACTAATGAAAAACTGTTTTTT. Residues: CASSEDRTTNEKLFF. The chain couples TRBV2 to TRBJ1-4; D call uncertain. This CDR3 is built from 15 residues. Trimming shortened V by 1 base and J by 0 bases, and 6 bases separated the two germline ends. Germline loops: CDR1 SNHLY, CDR2 FYNNEI.

V usage is TRBV20-1 and J usage is TRBJ1-1; D unclear. The CDR3 loop spans 15 amino acids. The germline V gene encodes CDR1 DFQATT and CDR2 SNEGSKA (reference sequence). Trimming stripped 5 bases from V and 4 bases from J, with 20 bases between. DNA of the CDR3: TGCAGTGCTCCCTTTACCCGGTATGCGACCACTGAAGCTTTCTTT. The encoded protein is CSAPFTRYATTEAFF.

There are many counts of this clonotype. This sequence joins TRBV7-8 and TRBJ2-6, with TRBD1 as a possible D gene (5 bases). This CDR3 has 16 residues. CDR1 SGHVS and CDR2 FQNEAQ come from the germline V gene. V dropped 1 base and J dropped 2 bases, with 9 bases sitting between them. CDR3 sequence reads: CASSLVARAGANVLTF. The CDR3 DNA reads TGTGCCAGCAGCTTAGTTGCCAGGGCTGGGGCCAACGTCCTGACTTTC.

This clonotype was recorded many times. The chain recombines TRBV6-5 with TRBJ2-3; 11 positions match TRBD2. With 6 bases clipped from V and 5 bases from J, the junction kept 10 bases outside the gene matches. The CDR3 is 16 amino acids. Looked up from germline, CDR1 is MNHEY and CDR2 is SVGAGI. The CDR3 sequence: CASSQTSGAQGDTQYF. The CDR3 DNA follows: TGTGCCAGCAGCCAGACTAGCGGGGCCCAGGGAGATACGCAGTATTTT.

This clonotype showed up many times. This chain links TRBV15 with TRBJ1-5, with 7 bases fitting TRBD1. Trimming took 0 bases from V and 5 from J; bases not matched to a gene: 1. Germline V lookup: CDR1 LNHNV, CDR2 YYDKDF (reference sequence). The CDR3 runs to 14 residues. This CDR3 is CATSRDRGDQPQHF. The CDR3 region has the DNA TGTGCCACCAGCAGAGACAGGGGGGATCAGCCCCAGCATTTT.

This clonotype was counted a few times. This chain links TRBV29-1 with TRBJ1-6; D is possibly TRBD1 (6 bases). The CDR3 totals 15 residues. Germline CDR1 and CDR2: SQVTM and ANQGSEA. V was shortened by 6 bases and J by 7 bases, with 19 bases between the two germline ends. CDR3 DNA: TGCAGCGTCCCGGAGGTGGGACAAGAGAATTCACCCCTCCACTTT. Translating gives CSVPEVGQENSPLHF.

The CDR3 nucleotides read TGTGCCAGTAACTTCGGGAGGGCTGACTATGGCTACACCTTC. This gives the protein CASNFGRADYGYTF. The chain employs TRBV6-1 and TRBJ1-2; D unresolved. The CDR3 is made up of 14 amino acids. V shed 9 bases and J shed 3 bases, with 17 bases lying between them. The germline V gene has CDR1 MNHNS and CDR2 SASEGT.

The chain recombines TRBV6-1 with TRBJ1-3, with 9 bases aligning to TRBD1. The CDR3 is made up of 16 amino acids. Per the germline V gene, CDR1 is MNHNS and CDR2 is SASEGT. The J segment lost 1 base and the V segment lost 6 bases, leaving 7 bases of the junction unmatched. CDR3 nucleotides: TGTGCCAGCAGCCCCGGGACAGGGTGGTCTGGAAACACCATATATTTT. It codes for CASSPGTGWSGNTIYF.

This chain uses TRBV3-1 with TRBJ1-2, with D possibly being TRBD1 (5 bases). The CDR3 extends over 16 amino acids. CDR1 is LGHDT, CDR2 YNNKEL, per germline (reference sequence). V dropped 0 bases and J dropped 0 bases, with 11 bases sitting between them. The CDR3 is CASSQDTGGPNYGYTF. DNA for the CDR3: TGTGCCAGCAGCCAAGATACCGGGGGACCTAACTATGGCTACACCTTC. The full variable domain, in which reference TRBV3-1 and TRBJ1-2 provide the parts outside the CDR3, is DTAVSQTPKYLVTQMGNDKSIKCEQNLGHDTMYWYKQDSKKFLKIMFSYNNKELIINETVPNRFSPKSPDKAHLNLHINSLELGDSAVYFCASSQDTGGPNYGYTFGSGTRLTVV.

The V call is TRBV5-1, the J call TRBJ2-7; 10 positions agree with TRBD1. Germline trimming cut 4 bases from V and 4 bases from J; bases unmatched to any gene: 8. CDR3 length: 15 residues. CDR1 is SGHRS, CDR2 YFSETQ, per germline. The CDR3 sequence is CASSTGTGEGYEQYF. Here the CDR3 DNA reads TGCGCCAGCAGCACTGGGACAGGGGAGGGTTACGAGCAGTACTTC.

The table lists this clonotype with many counts. The V call is TRBV18, the J call TRBJ1-2; no clear D gene. Looked up from germline, CDR1 is KGHSH and CDR2 is LQKENI. V gave up 3 bases and J gave up 8 bases, with 13 bases separating them. The CDR3 is 13 residues long. The CDR3 nucleotides are TGTGCCAGCTCACCTGACATTACCGGCGGCTACACCTTC. Its protein is CASSPDITGGYTF.

A word on this clonotype: Compared with germline, one end of the junction differs, possibly owing to a read error. The rearrangement uses TRBV18 and TRBJ2-5; D may be TRBD1 or TRBD2 (5 bases each). Per the germline V gene, CDR1 is KGHSH and CDR2 is LQKENI. The length of the CDR3 is 15 residues. The CDR3 DNA follows: TGTGCCAGCTCCCTCCCGGGACCCCGTCCGGAGACCCGGTACTTC. Translation: CASSLPGPRPETRYF.

This clonotype occurred a few times. The gene calls are TRBV2 and TRBJ1-1; 7 bases agree with TRBD1. Germline V gene data show CDR1 as SNHLY and CDR2 as FYNNEI. The CDR3 has 13 residues. Unmatched junction bases numbered 7, after V lost 7 bases and J lost 5 bases. DNA for the CDR3: TGTGCCAGCAATGAGGGGGCGATAACTGAAGCTTTCTTT. The encoded protein is CASNEGAITEAFF.

This clonotype showed up many times. The chain combines TRBV7-9 with TRBJ1-1, with D uncertain. Germline-derived CDR1 and CDR2 are SEHNR and FQNEAQ (reference sequence). The V end was cut by 1 base, the J end by 2 bases, with 8 bases between. The CDR3 sequence is 14 residues long. The chain's CDR3 is CASSLVGPNTEAFF. The CDR3 region has the DNA TGTGCCAGCAGCTTAGTTGGACCCAACACTGAAGCTTTCTTT.

The DNA of the CDR3 is TGCAGTGCTACTAGCGGGGGGGCGGAAGAGACCCAGTACTTC. It is translated as CSATSGGAEETQYF. V is TRBV20-1 and J is TRBJ2-5; TRBD2 aligns across 12 bases. Germline CDR1 and CDR2: DFQATT and SNEGSKA (reference sequence). V was clipped by 4 bases and J by 3 bases; unmatched bases: 3. The CDR3 runs 14 residues.

This clonotype was observed a handful of times. V is TRBV7-2 and J is TRBJ2-7; TRBD2 might be the D (5 bases). Trimming took 5 bases from V and 9 from J, leaving 11 bases between them. The germline CDR1 and CDR2 sequences are SGHTA and FQGNSA. The CDR3 consists of 11 residues. CDR3 protein: CASSPGIPQYF. CDR3 DNA sequence: TGTGCCAGCAGCCCCGGGATACCGCAGTACTTC. Complete variable domain (other parts from reference TRBV7-2 and TRBJ2-7): GAGVSQSPSNKVTEKGKDVELRCDPISGHTALYWYRQSLGQGLEFLIYFQGNSAPDKSGLPSDRFSAERTGGSVSTLTIQRTQQEDSAVYLCASSPGIPQYFGPGTRLTVT.

V is TRBV7-9 and J is TRBJ1-1, with D perhaps matching TRBD1 (6 bases). With 4 bases removed from V and 2 bases from J, the gap between germline ends came to 17 bases. Germline V gene sequence: CDR1 SEHNR, CDR2 FQNEAQ (reference sequence). CDR3 size: 16 residues. CDR3 in amino acids: CASSSPLTGRNTEAFF. The CDR3 nucleotides are TGTGCCAGCAGCTCCCCCCTCACAGGGAGAAACACTGAAGCTTTCTTT.

The CDR3 bases are TGTGCCAGCAGTTACGGTCTCGCGACTAGCAATCAGCCCCAGCATTTT. This sequence encodes CASSYGLATSNQPQHF. This sequence joins TRBV6-2 or TRBV6-3 and TRBJ1-5; D gene uncertain. This CDR3 spans 16 amino acids. V lost 2 bases and J 0 bases, leaving 11 bases between the germline ends. The V gene's germline CDR1 is MNHEY and CDR2 SVGEGT.